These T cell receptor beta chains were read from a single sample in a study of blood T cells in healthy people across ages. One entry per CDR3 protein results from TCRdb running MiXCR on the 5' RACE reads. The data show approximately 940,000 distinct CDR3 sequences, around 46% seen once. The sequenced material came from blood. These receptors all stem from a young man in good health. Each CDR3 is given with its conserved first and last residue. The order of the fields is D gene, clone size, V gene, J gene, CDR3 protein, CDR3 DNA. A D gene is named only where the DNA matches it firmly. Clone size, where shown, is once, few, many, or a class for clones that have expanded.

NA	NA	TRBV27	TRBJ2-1	CASSRLEPGRNEQFF	TGTGCCAGCAGTCGTCTAGAGCCCGGACGGAATGAGCAGTTCTTC
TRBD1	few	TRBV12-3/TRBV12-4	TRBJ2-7	CASSLKDRTYF	TGTGCCAGCAGTTTAAAGGACAGGACGTACTTC
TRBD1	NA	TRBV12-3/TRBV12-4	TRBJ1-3	CASRGTGTGVGNTIYF	TGTGCCAGCAGGGGGACCGGGACAGGGGTCGGAAACACCATATATTTT
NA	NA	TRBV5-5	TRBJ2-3	CASSSDAPWDTQYF	TGTGCCAGCAGTTCCGACGCCCCGTGGGATACGCAGTATTTT
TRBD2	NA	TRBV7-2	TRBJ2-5	CASNFRGGQDEQYF	TGTGCCAGCAACTTCCGGGGGGGCCAGGATGAGCAGTACTTC
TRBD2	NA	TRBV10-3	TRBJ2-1	CTIASGGVRNEQFF	TGTACCATCGCTAGCGGGGGGGTTCGCAATGAGCAGTTCTTC
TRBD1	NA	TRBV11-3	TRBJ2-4	CASSSFSGTESIQYF	TGTGCCAGCAGCTCCTTTTCCGGGACAGAGAGCATTCAGTACTTC
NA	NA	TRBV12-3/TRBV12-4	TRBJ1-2	CASSFQVNYGYTF	TGTGCCAGCAGTTTTCAGGTTAACTATGGCTACACCTTC
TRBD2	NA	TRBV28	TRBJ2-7	CASSGGGSITYEQYF	TGTGCCAGCAGCGGGGGGGGGTCGATAACCTACGAGCAGTACTTC
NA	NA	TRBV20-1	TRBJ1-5	CSARARTLGLSNQPQHF	TGCAGTGCTAGAGCCAGGACACTAGGACTCTCAAATCAGCCCCAGCATTTT
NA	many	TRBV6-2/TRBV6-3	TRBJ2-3	CASSYALPDPYSTDTQYF	TGTGCCAGCAGTTACGCTTTGCCTGACCCCTATAGCACAGATACGCAGTATTTT